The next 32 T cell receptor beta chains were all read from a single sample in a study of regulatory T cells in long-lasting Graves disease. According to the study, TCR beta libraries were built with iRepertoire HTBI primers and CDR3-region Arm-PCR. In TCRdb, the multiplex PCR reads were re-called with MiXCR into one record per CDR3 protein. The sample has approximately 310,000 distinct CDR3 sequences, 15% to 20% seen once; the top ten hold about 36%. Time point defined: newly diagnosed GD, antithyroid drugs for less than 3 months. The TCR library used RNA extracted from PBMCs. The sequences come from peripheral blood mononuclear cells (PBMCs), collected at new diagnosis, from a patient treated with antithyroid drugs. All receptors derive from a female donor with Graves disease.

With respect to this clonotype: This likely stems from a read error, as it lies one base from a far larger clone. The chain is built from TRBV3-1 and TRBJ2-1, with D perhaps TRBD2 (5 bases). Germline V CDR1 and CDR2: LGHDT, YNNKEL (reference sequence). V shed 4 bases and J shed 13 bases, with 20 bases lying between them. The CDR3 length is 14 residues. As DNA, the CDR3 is TGTGCCAGCAGCCTGGACTTGGGCCTGGAGACCCAGTTCTTC. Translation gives CASSLDLGLETQFF.

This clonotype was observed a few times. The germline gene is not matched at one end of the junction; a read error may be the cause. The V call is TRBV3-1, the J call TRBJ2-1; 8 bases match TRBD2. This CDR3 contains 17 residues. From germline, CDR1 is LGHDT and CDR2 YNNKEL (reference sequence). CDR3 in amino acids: CASSQDRWAGGFTEQIF. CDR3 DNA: TGTGCCAGCAGCCAAGATAGGTGGGCGGGAGGATTCACTGAGCAGATCTTC.

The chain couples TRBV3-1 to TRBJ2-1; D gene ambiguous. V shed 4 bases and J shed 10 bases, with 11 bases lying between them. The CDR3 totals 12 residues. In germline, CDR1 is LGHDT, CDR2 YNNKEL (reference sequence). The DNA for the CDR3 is TGTGCCAGCAGCCTTAAGAAATACGAGCAGTTCTTC. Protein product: CASSLKKYEQFF.

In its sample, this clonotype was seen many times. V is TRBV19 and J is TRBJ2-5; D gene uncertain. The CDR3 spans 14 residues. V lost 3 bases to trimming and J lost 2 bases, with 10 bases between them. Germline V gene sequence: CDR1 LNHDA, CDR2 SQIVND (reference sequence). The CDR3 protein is CASSIYSLQETQYF. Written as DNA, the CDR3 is TGTGCCAGTAGTATTTACAGCCTACAAGAGACCCAGTACTTC.

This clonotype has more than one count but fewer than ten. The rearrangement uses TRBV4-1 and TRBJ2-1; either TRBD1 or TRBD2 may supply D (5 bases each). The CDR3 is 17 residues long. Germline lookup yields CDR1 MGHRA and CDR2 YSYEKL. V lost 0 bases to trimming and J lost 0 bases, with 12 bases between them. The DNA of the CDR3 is TGCGCCAGCAGCCAAGATGTCGGGGACCACTCCTACAATGAGCAGTTCTTC. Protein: CASSQDVGDHSYNEQFF.

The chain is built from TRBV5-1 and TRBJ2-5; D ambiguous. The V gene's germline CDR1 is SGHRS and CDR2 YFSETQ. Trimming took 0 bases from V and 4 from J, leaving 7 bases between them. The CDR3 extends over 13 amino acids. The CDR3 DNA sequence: TGCGCCAGCAGCTTGGCTTGGGCAGAGACCCAGTACTTC. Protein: CASSLAWAETQYF. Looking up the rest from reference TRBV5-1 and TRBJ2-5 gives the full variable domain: KAGVTQTPRYLIKTRGQQVTLSCSPISGHRSVSWYQQTPGQGLQFLFEYFSETQRNKGNFPGRFSGRQFSNSRSEMNVSTLELGDSALYLCASSLAWAETQYFGPGTRLLVL.

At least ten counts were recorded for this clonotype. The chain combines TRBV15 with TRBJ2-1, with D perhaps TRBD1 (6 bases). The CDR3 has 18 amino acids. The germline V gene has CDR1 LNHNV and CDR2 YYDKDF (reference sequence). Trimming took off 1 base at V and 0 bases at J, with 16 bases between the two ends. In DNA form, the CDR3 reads TGTGCCACCAGCAGAGGATCGCTAGGGGGACGCTCCTACAATGAGCAGTTCTTC. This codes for CATSRGSLGGRSYNEQFF.

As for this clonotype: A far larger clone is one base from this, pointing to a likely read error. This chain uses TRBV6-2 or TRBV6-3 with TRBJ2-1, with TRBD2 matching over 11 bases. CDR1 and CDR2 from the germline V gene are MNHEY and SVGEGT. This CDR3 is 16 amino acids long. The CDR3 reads CASGYSLAGGGNEQFF. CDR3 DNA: TGTGCCAGCGGTTACTCGTTAGCGGGAGGGGGCAATGAGCAGTTCTTC.

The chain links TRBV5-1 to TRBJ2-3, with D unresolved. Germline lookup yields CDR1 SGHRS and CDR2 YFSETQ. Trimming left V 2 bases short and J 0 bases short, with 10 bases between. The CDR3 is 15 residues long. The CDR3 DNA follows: TGCGCCAGCAGCTTAGAAGGGATAAGCACAGATACGCAGTATTTT. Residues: CASSLEGISTDTQYF.

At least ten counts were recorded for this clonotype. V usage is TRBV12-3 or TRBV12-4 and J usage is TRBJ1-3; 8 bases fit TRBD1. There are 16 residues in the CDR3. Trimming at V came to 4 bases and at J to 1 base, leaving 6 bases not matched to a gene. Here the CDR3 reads CASSSTGVRSGNTIYF. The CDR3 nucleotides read TGTGCCAGCAGTTCGACAGGGGTTAGGTCTGGAAACACCATATATTTT.

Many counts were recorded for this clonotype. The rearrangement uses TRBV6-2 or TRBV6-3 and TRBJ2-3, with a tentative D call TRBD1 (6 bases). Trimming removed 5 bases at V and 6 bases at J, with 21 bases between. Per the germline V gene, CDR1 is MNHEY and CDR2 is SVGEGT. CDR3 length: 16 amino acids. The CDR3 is CASSELDSSLSDTQYF. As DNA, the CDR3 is TGTGCCAGCAGTGAGCTGGACAGTTCACTATCGGATACGCAGTATTTT.

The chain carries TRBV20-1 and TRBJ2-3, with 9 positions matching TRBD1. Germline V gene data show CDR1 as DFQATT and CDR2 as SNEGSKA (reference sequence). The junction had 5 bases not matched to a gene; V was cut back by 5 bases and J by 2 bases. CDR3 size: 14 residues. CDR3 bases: TGCAGTGCTGGGACAGGGAGGGCCACAGATACGCAGTATTTT. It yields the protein CSAGTGRATDTQYF.

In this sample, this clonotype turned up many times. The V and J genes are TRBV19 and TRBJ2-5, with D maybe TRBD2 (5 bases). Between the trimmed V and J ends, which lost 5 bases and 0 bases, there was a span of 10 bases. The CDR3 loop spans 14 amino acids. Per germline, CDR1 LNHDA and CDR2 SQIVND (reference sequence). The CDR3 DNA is TGTGCCAGTAGTTCGGTCGGGGACCAAGAGACCCAGTACTTC. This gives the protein CASSSVGDQETQYF. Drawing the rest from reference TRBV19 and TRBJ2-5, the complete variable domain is DGGITQSPKYLFRKEGQNVTLSCEQNLNHDAMYWYRQDPGQGLRLIYYSQIVNDFQKGDIAEGYSVSREKKESFPLTVTSAQKNPTAFYLCASSSVGDQETQYFGPGTRLLVL.

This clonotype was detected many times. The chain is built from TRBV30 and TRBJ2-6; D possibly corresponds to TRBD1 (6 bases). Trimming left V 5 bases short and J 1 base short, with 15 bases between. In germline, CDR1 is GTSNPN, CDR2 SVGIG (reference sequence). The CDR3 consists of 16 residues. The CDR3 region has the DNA TGTGCCTGGGGGTCCGAACAGGGTTCTGGGGCCAACGTCCTGACTTTC. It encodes CAWGSEQGSGANVLTF. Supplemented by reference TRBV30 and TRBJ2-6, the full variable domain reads SQTIHQWPATLVQPVGSPLSLECTVEGTSNPNLYWYRQAAGRGLQLLFYSVGIGQISSEVPQNLSASRPQDRQFILSSKKLLLSDSGFYLCAWGSEQGSGANVLTFGAGSRLTVL.

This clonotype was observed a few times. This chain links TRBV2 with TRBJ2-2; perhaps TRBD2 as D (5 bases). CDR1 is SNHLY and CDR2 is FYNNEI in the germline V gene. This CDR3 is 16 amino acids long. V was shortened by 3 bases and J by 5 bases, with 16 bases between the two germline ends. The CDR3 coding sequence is TGTGCCAGCAGTGAGGACCGGGCGCGGGTTACCGGGGAGCTGTTTTTT. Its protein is CASSEDRARVTGELFF.

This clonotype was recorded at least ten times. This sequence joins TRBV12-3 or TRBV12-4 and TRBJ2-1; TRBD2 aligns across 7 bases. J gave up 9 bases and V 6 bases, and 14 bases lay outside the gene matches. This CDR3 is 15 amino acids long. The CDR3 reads CASRPSGKRDSEQFF. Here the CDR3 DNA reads TGTGCCAGCAGACCGAGCGGGAAGAGAGACTCTGAGCAGTTCTTC.

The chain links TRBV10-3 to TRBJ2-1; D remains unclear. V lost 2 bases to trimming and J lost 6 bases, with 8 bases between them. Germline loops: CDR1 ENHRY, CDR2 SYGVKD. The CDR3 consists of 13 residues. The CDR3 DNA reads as TGTGCCATCAGTGAGAGGAGTGGCAATGAGCAGTTCTTC. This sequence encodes CAISERSGNEQFF.

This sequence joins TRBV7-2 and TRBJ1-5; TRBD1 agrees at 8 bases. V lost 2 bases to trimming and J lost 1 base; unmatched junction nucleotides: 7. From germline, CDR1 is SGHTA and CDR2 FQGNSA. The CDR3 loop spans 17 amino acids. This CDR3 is CASSLQGAWESNQPQHF. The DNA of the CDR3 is TGTGCCAGCAGCTTACAGGGGGCGTGGGAGAGCAATCAGCCCCAGCATTTT.

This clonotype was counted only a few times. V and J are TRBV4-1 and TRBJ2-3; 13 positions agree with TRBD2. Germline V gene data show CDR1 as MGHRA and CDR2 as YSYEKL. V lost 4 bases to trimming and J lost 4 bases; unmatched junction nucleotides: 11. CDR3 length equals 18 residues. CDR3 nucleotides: TGCGCCAGCAGCCTAGAGGGCGGACTAGCGGGAGTTTCAGATACGCAGTATTTT. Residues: CASSLEGGLAGVSDTQYF.

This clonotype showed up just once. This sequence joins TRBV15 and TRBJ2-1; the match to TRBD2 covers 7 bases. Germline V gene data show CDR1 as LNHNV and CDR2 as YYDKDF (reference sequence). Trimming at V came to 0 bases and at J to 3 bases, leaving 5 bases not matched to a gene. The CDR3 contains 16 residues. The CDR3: CATSRDFGGSYNEQFF. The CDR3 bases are TGTGCCACCAGCAGAGATTTTGGCGGGAGCTACAATGAGCAGTTCTTC.

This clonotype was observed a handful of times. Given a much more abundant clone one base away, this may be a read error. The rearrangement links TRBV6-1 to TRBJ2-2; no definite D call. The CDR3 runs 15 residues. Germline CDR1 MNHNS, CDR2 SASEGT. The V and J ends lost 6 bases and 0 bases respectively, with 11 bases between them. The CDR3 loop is CASSLKQANTGELFF. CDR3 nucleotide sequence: TGTGCCAGCAGCCTTAAGCAGGCGAACACCGGGGAGCTGTTTTTT.

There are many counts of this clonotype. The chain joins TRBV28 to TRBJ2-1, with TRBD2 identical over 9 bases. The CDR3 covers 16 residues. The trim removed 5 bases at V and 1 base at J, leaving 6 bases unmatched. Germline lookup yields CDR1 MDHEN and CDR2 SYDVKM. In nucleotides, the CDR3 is TGTGCCAGCAGTCCCAGAGCGGGAGGATCCTACAATGAGCAGTTCTTC. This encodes CASSPRAGGSYNEQFF.

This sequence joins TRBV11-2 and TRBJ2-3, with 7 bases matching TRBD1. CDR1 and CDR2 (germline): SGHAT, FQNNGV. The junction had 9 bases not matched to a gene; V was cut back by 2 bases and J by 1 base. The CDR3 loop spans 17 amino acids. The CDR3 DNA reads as TGTGCCAGCAGCTTATCCCCGGGACAGAGAGGCACAGATACGCAGTATTTT. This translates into CASSLSPGQRGTDTQYF.

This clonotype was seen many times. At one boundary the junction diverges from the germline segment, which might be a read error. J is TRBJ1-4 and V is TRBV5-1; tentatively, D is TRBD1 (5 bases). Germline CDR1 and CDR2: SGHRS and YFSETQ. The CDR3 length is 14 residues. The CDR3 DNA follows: TGTGCCAGCAGCTCGGGAGACAGCGATGAAAAACTGTTTTTT. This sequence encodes CASSSGDSDEKLFF.

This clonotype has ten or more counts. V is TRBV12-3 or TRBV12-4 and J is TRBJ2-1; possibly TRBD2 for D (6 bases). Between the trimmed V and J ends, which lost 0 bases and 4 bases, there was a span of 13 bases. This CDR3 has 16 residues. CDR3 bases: TGTGCCAGCAGTTTAGCCCCCCGGGAGCGGTACAATGAGCAGTTCTTC. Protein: CASSLAPRERYNEQFF.

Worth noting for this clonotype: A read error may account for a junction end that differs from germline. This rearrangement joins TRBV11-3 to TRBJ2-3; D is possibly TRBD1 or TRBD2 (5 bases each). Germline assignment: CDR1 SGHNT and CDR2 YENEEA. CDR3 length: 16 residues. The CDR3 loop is CASSRAGEEVAHTQYF. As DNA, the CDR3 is TGTGCCAGCTCCAGGGCAGGCGAGGAGGTTGCACATACGCAGTACTTT.

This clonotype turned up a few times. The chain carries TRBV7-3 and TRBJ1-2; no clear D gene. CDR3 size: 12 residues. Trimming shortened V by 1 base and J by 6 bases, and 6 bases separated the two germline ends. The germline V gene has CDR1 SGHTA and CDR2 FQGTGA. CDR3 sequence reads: CASSLNGNGYTF. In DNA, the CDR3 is TGTGCCAGCAGCTTAAACGGGAATGGCTACACCTTC.

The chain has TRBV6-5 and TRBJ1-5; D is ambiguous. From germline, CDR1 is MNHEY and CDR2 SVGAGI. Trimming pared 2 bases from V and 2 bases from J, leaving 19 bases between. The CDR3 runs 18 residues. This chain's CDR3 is CASSYPWLTLWGNQPQHF. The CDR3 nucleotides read TGTGCCAGCAGTTACCCCTGGCTTACCCTATGGGGCAATCAGCCCCAGCATTTT.

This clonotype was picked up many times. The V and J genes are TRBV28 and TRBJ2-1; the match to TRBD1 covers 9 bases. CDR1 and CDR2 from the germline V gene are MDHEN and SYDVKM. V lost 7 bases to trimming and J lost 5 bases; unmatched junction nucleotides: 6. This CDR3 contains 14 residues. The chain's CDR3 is CASMGTGSHNEQFF. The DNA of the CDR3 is TGTGCCAGCATGGGGACAGGGTCACACAATGAGCAGTTCTTC.

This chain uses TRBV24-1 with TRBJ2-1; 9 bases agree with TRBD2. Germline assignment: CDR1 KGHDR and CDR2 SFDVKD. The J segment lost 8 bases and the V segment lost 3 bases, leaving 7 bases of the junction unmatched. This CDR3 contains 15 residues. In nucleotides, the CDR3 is TGTGCCACCAGTGATGGCGGAGCGGGAGGCGATGAGCAGTTCTTC. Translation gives CATSDGGAGGDEQFF.

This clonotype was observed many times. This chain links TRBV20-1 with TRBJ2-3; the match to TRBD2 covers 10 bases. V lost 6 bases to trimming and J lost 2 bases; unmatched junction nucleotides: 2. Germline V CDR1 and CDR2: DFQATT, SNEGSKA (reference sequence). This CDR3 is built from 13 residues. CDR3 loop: CSAGLAATDTQYF. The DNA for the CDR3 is TGCAGTGCAGGACTAGCGGCCACAGATACGCAGTATTTT.

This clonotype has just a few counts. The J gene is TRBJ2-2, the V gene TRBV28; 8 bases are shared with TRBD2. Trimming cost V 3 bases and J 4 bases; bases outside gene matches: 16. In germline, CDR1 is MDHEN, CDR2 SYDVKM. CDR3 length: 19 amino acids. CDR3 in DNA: TGTGCCAGCAGTTTCCTCGGGGCGGGGGGATTAGTCCCCACCGGGGAGCTGTTTTTT. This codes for CASSFLGAGGLVPTGELFF.